The T cell receptor (beta chain) under discussion was sequenced for a study of blood T cell repertoires in COVID-19. As handled by the study authors: Amplified reference gene primers provided the basis for estimating nucleated cell counts. Assay: immunoSEQ multiplex PCR; the TCRdb copy retains only in-frame clones and omits some. V and J calls and clone size come straight from that table; D and trimming were deduced from the DNA. The sample includes 350,000 to 400,000 clones, around 92% of them seen just once. CDR3 length: 12 amino acids. The germline gives CDR1 SGHNT, CDR2 YYREEE (reference sequence). Between the trimmed V and J ends, which lost 4 bases and 3 bases, there was a span of 7 bases.

Sequenced input: peripheral blood. The origin of this receptor is a woman in her 30s with COVID-19, enrolled during active disease. The rearrangement uses TRBV5-4 and TRBJ2-5; no firm D call. The CDR3 DNA reads as TGTGCCAGCAGCCTATTAGAAGAGACCCAGTACTTC. Its translation: CASSLLEETQYF.